This T cell receptor (beta chain) was recovered during a study of CD8+CD57+ T cells in acquired aplastic anemia. The germline V gene has CDR1 DFQATT and CDR2 SNEGSKA (reference sequence). Trimming stripped 1 base from V and 10 bases from J, with 11 bases between. This CDR3 has 13 amino acids. Genomic DNA, the template, was used for profiling of the TCR beta VDJ and CDR3. TCRdb itself ran the reads through MiXCR, one entry per CDR3 protein. The sample holds 35,000 to 45,000 distinct CDR3 sequences, more than 75% seen once. The V and J genes are TRBV20-1 and TRBJ1-6; D is perhaps TRBD1 (6 bases). Sequenced input: sorted CD4+, CD8+, or CD8+CD57+ T cells (not recorded which) from PBMCs. The TCR originated in a human donor in good health, serving as a control. CDR3 amino acids: CSARAGVESPLHF. The CDR3 DNA follows: TGCAGTGCTAGAGCAGGGGTAGAATCACCCCTCCACTTT.